Below are 9 T cell receptor beta chains sequenced from a single sample in a study of blood T cells in healthy people across ages. The use of a sample-barcoded 5' primer and a J-beta primer mix characterized a second PCR of about 7 to 12 cycles. MiXCR, applied by TCRdb to the 5' RACE reads, yields one record per CDR3 protein. This sample has 630,000 or so distinct CDR3 sequences, with 32% found just once. The sequenced sample was blood. Receptors were obtained from an elderly woman in good health.

Ten or more counts support this clonotype. This rearrangement joins TRBV5-1 to TRBJ2-7, with 7 bases fitting TRBD1. V trimming: 1 base; J trimming: 2 bases; junction bases outside the gene matches: 6. The V gene's germline CDR1 is SGHRS and CDR2 YFSETQ. The CDR3 runs 15 residues. CDR3 loop: CASSLLRDSPYEQYF. In DNA form, the CDR3 reads TGCGCCAGCAGCTTGTTAAGGGACAGTCCCTACGAGCAGTACTTC. The full variable domain, its missing parts supplied by reference TRBV5-1 and TRBJ2-7, is KAGVTQTPRYLIKTRGQQVTLSCSPISGHRSVSWYQQTPGQGLQFLFEYFSETQRNKGNFPGRFSGRQFSNSRSEMNVSTLELGDSALYLCASSLLRDSPYEQYFGPGTRLTVT.

The chain recombines TRBV7-9 with TRBJ2-5; no clear D. The DNA end is a closer match to TRBJ2-7, so the J assignment may be wrong. CDR3 length equals 13 residues. Germline CDR1 reads SEHNR; CDR2 reads FQNEAQ (reference sequence). CDR3 bases: TGTGCCAGCAGTCACGTCAGGTACAACGAGCAGTACTTC. As protein: CASSHVRYNEQYF.

The rearrangement links TRBV14 to TRBJ2-7, with 7 bases fitting TRBD2. Germline V lookup: CDR1 SGHDN, CDR2 FVKESK. The trim removed 3 bases at V and 2 bases at J, leaving 7 bases unmatched. This CDR3 contains 15 residues. The CDR3 is CASSQGGTDTYEQYF. CDR3 coding DNA: TGTGCCAGCAGCCAGGGGGGGACGGATACCTACGAGCAGTACTTC.

This clonotype has at least ten counts. The rearrangement uses TRBV7-2 and TRBJ2-1; 10 bases map to TRBD2. V lost 5 bases and J lost 6; bases outside the gene matches: 10. The germline V gene has CDR1 SGHTA and CDR2 FQGNSA. The CDR3 consists of 16 residues. The CDR3 loop is CASSPPRSGGANEQFF. CDR3 nucleotides: TGTGCCAGCAGCCCTCCCCGGAGCGGGGGGGCCAATGAGCAGTTCTTC.

The sample holds many counts of this clonotype. The CDR3 coding sequence is TGTGCCAGCAGTTTAGCGGACAAAAATGCGGGACCCCTCCACTTT. Its protein product is CASSLADKNAGPLHF. The chain links TRBV12-3 or TRBV12-4 to TRBJ1-6; possibly TRBD1 for D (5 bases). The CDR3 runs 15 residues. V dropped 0 bases and J dropped 12 bases, with 15 bases sitting between them.

This clonotype has just a few counts. The chain is built from TRBV30 and TRBJ1-5; tentative D call: TRBD1 (5 bases). V lost 1 base to trimming and J lost 10 bases, with 11 bases between them. The CDR3 runs 12 residues. Germline CDR1 reads GTSNPN; CDR2 reads SVGIG (reference sequence). The CDR3 is CAWSDSRDPQHF. CDR3 DNA: TGTGCCTGGAGTGACTCCCGGGACCCCCAGCATTTT.

This clonotype was seen a handful of times. This chain connects TRBV28 to TRBJ2-5; 9 nucleotides align to TRBD1. Germline V CDR1 and CDR2: MDHEN, SYDVKM. The CDR3 spans 12 residues. The trim removed 10 bases at V and 4 bases at J, leaving 4 bases unmatched. The CDR3 protein is CATSGQGETQYF. The CDR3 nucleotides read TGTGCCACCTCGGGACAGGGAGAGACCCAGTACTTC.

The V and J genes are TRBV4-1 and TRBJ1-2; D uncertain. The CDR3 has 15 residues. Germline V gene sequence: CDR1 MGHRA, CDR2 YSYEKL. V lost 0 bases, J lost 6 bases, and 14 bases lay in between. CDR3 region: CASSQDAWGRNGYTF. The CDR3 coding sequence is TGCGCCAGCAGCCAAGATGCCTGGGGTCGGAATGGCTACACCTTC.

The chain carries TRBV29-1 and TRBJ2-3; 10 nucleotides line up with TRBD2. CDR3 length equals 12 residues. V gave up 7 bases and J gave up 6 bases; unmatched junction bases: 4. Germline CDR1 reads SQVTM; CDR2 reads ANQGSEA. The CDR3 spells CSGGLAADTQYF. CDR3 DNA: TGCAGCGGTGGACTAGCGGCGGATACGCAGTATTTT.